This entry describes one TCR beta chain. The record originates from a study of blood T cells in healthy people across ages. Primed by a sample-barcoded 5' primer and a J-beta primer mix, a second PCR proceeded for roughly 7 to 11 cycles. Each TCR beta cDNA got a 12-nucleotide random molecular identifier. TCRdb processed the 5' RACE reads anew with MiXCR; each CDR3 protein has one entry. There are over a million distinct CDR3 sequences in the sample; more than 40% occur only once, and around 18% lies in the top ten. In each sample, at least 6.5 million PBMCs were isolated. Total RNA extraction produced at least 6 micrograms (per sample) for the study. The source material was blood. The receptor's source is a woman in her sixties or seventies in good health.

CDR3 coding DNA: TGTGCCTGGAGTGTTCAGGGGATCCAGCCCCAGCATTTT. Residues: CAWSVQGIQPQHF. This chain connects TRBV30 to TRBJ1-5, with D perhaps TRBD1 (6 bases). This CDR3 is built from 13 residues. V lost 0 bases, J lost 7 bases, and 10 bases lay in between. Germline V gene sequence: CDR1 GTSNPN, CDR2 SVGIG (reference sequence).